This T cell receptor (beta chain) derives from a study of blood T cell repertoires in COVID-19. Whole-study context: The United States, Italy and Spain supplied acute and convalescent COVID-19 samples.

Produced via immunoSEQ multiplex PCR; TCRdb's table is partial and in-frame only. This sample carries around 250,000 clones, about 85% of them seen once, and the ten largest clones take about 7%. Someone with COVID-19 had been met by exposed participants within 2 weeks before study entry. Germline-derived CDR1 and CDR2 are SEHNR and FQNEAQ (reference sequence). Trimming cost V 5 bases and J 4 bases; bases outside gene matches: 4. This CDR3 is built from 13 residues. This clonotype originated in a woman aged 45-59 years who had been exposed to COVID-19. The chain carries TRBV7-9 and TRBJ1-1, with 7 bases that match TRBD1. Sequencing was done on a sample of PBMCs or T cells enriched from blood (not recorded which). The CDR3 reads CASSTAGGTEAFF. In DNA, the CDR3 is TGTGCCAGCAGCACCGCAGGGGGCACTGAAGCTTTCTTT. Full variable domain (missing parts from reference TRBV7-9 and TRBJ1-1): DTGVSQNPRHKITKRGQNVTFRCDPISEHNRLYWYRQTLGQGPEFLTYFQNEAQLEKSRLLSDRFSAERPKGSFSTLEIQRTEQGDSAMYLCASSTAGGTEAFFGQGTRLTVV.